This TCR beta chain stems from a study of T cell responses to AZD1222 COVID-19 vaccine. Study information: Investigators merged groups given second doses at roughly 4 or roughly 12 weeks.

Study-level points and caveats: Baseline seropositives among AZD1222 recipients totaled only 6 or 7.

CDR1 is ENHRY, CDR2 SYGVKD, per germline. The CDR3 extends over 14 amino acids. V was trimmed by 6 bases and J by 0 bases, leaving 11 bases between them. Points on this clone: Its antigen is undetermined.

TCRdb's table, derived via immunoSEQ multiplex PCR, lists solely in-frame clones and lacks some. The sample records about 120,000 clones, 85% to 95% being singletons. The TCR sequence derives from an adult in good health. The chain links TRBV10-3 to TRBJ1-2, with D possibly matching TRBD1 (5 bases). The sequencing used peripheral blood, collected on day 0 of AZD1222 vaccination. CDR3 loop: CAIRAGLANYGYTF. Written as DNA, the CDR3 is TGTGCCATCAGGGCAGGGCTGGCTAACTATGGCTACACCTTC.